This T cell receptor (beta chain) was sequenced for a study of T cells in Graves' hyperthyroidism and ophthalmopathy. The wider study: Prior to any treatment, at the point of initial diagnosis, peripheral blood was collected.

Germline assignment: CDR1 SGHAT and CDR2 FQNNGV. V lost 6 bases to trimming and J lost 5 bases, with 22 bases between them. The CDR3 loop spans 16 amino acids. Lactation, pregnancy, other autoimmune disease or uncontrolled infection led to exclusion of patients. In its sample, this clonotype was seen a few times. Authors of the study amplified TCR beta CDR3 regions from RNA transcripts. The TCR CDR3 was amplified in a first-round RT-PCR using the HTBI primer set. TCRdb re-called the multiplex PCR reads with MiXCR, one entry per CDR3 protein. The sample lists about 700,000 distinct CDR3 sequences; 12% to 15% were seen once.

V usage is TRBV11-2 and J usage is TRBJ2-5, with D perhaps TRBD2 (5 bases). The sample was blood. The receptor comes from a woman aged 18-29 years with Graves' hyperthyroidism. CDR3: CASSSPYIHRGETQYF. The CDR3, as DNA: TGTGCCAGCAGTAGCCCGTATATTCACAGAGGGGAGACCCAGTACTTC.